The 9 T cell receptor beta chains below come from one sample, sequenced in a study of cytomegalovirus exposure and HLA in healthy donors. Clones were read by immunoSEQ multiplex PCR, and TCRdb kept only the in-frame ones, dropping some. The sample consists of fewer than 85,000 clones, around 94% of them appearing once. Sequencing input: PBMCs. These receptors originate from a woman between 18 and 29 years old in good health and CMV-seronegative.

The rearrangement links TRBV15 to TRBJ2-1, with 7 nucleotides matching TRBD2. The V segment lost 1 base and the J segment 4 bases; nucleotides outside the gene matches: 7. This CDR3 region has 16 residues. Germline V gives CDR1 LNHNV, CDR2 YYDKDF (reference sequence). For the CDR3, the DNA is TGTGCCACCAGCAGAGGTGGGGGGGTTGAATACAATGAGCAGTTCTTC. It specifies CATSRGGGVEYNEQFF.

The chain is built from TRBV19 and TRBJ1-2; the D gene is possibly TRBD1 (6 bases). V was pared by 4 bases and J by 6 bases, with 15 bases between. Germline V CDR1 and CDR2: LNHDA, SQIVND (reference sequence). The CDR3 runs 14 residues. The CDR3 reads CASSTLGDIDGYTF. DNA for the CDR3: TGTGCCAGTAGTACCCTAGGGGACATCGATGGCTACACCTTC. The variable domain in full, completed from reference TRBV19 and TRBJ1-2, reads DGGITQSPKYLFRKEGQNVTLSCEQNLNHDAMYWYRQDPGQGLRLIYYSQIVNDFQKGDIAEGYSVSREKKESFPLTVTSAQKNPTAFYLCASSTLGDIDGYTFGSGTRLTVV.

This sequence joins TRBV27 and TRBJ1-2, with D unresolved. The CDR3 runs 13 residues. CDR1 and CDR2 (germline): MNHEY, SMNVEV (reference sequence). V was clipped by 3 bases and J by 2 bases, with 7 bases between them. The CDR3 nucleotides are TGTGCCAGCAGTTTGTCTATGAACTATGGCTACACCTTC. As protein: CASSLSMNYGYTF.

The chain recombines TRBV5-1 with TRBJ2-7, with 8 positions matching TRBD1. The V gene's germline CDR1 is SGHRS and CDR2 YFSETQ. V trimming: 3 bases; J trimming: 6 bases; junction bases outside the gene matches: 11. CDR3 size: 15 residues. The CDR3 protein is CASSSLSTGEREQYF. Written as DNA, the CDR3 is TGCGCCAGCAGCTCCCTATCGACAGGGGAACGCGAGCAGTACTTC.

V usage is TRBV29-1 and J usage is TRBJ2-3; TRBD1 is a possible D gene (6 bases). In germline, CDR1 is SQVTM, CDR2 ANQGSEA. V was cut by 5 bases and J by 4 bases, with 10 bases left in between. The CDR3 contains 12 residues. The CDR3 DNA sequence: TGCAGCGTTTCACAGGGTTCAGATACGCAGTATTTT. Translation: CSVSQGSDTQYF.

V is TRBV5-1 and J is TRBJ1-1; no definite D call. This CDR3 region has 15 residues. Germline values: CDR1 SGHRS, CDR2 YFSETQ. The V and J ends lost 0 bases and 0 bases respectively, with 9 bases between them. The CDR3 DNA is TGCGCCAGCAGCTTGGGAACGGTCATGAACACTGAAGCTTTCTTT. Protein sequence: CASSLGTVMNTEAFF.

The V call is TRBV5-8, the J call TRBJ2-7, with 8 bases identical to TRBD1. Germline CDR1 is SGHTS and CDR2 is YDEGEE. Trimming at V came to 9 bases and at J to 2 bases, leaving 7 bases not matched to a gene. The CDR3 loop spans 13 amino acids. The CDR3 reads CANLDRGPYEQYF. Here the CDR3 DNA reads TGTGCCAACCTAGACAGGGGTCCCTACGAGCAGTACTTC.

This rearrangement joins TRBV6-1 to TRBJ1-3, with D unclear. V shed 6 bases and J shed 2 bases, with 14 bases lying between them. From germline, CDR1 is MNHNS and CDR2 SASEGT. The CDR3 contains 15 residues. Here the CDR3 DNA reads TGTGCCAGCAGCGAGGTGATTGAGCCTGGAAACACCATATATTTT. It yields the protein CASSEVIEPGNTIYF.

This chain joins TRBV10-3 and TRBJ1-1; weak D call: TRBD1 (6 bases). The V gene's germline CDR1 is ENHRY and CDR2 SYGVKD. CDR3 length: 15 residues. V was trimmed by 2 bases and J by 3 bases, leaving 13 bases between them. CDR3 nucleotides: TGTGCCATCAGTGAGCCTGGACAGTCGGACACTGAAGCTTTCTTT. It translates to CAISEPGQSDTEAFF.